This T cell receptor beta chain was profiled in a study of blood T cells in healthy people across ages. A J-beta primer mix and a sample-barcoded 5' primer were used in a second PCR of about 7 to 12 cycles. Every cDNA molecule carried a tag from a template-switch adaptor bearing 12 random nucleotides. At least 2.5 million CDR3-containing paired-end reads were obtained per sample. One entry per CDR3 protein, called by TCRdb with MiXCR from the 5' RACE reads. Of 1.5 million to 2 million distinct CDR3 sequences in the sample, about 50% were seen once. The people who gave samples were healthy Caucasians from Russia, aged about 6 to 100. Collection of 9 to 10 milliliters of peripheral blood was performed for each donor. From germline, CDR1 is SQVTM and CDR2 ANQGSEA. This CDR3 is built from 13 residues. Trimming removed 2 bases at V and 3 bases at J, with 10 bases between.

V is TRBV29-1 and J is TRBJ1-1, with D unclear. The sequencing input was blood. This TCR derives from a middle-aged woman in good health. The CDR3 reads CSVELLADTEAFF. The CDR3 bases are TGCAGCGTTGAACTCTTGGCGGACACTGAAGCTTTCTTT.